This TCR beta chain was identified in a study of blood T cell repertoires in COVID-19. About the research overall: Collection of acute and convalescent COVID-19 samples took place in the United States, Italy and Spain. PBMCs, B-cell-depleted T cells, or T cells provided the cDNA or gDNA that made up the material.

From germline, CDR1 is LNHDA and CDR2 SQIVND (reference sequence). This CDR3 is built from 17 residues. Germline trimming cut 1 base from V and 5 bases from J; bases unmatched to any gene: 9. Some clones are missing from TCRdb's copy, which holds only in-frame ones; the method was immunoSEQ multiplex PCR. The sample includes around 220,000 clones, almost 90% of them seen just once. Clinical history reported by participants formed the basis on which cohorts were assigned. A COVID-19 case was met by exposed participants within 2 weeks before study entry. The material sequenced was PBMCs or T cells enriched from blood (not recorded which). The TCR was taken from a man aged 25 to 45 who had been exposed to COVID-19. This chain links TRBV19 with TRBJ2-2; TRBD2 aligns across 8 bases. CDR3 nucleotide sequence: TGTGCCAGTAGTATAGTCGGCTCGGGGGGGCTGACCGGGGAGCTGTTTTTT. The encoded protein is CASSIVGSGGLTGELFF.